A single sample is the source of the 23 T cell receptor beta chains below, sequenced in a study of blood T cell repertoires in COVID-19. Sequenced by immunoSEQ multiplex PCR; TCRdb stores in-frame clones only, minus some. In the table there are fewer than 100,000 clones, around 90% of which are singletons. Sequenced sample: peripheral blood. The receptors here all came from a woman over 75 with acute or convalescent COVID-19.

This rearrangement joins TRBV7-9 to TRBJ1-3; a weak D match, TRBD1 (6 bases). With 5 bases removed from V and 8 bases from J, the gap between germline ends came to 25 bases. This CDR3 comprises 17 residues. Germline assignment: CDR1 SEHNR and CDR2 FQNEAQ (reference sequence). CDR3: CASSQNWGQGDSDTIYF. The CDR3 nucleotides are TGTGCCAGCAGCCAAAACTGGGGGCAGGGTGATTCGGACACCATATATTTT.

J is TRBJ1-2 and V is TRBV28; no clear D gene. V was cut by 1 base and J by 5 bases, with 11 bases left in between. This CDR3 is 14 amino acids long. CDR1 MDHEN and CDR2 SYDVKM come from the germline V gene. The DNA of the CDR3 is TGTGCCAGCAGTTTATCCTCTGAGGGTTATGGCTACACCTTC. It is translated as CASSLSSEGYGYTF.

The rearrangement uses TRBV3-1 (or the pseudogene TRBV3-2) and TRBJ2-7, with D possibly being TRBD2 (7 bases). The CDR3 extends over 14 amino acids. V lost 4 bases to trimming and J lost 5 bases, with 15 bases between them. Germline V gives CDR1 LGHDT, CDR2 YNNKEL (reference sequence). The CDR3 nucleotides read TGTGCCAGCAGCCCCCGAGGGGGGGCGGACGAGCAGTACTTC. The encoded protein is CASSPRGGADEQYF.

V usage is TRBV10-3 and J usage is TRBJ2-5; D unclear. V was pared by 1 base and J by 2 bases, with 5 bases between. Germline CDR1 ENHRY, CDR2 SYGVKD. The CDR3 covers 13 residues. The DNA for the CDR3 is TGTGCCATCAGTGAGTTTAGTCAAGAGACCCAGTACTTC. Residues: CAISEFSQETQYF.

This chain links TRBV7-9 with TRBJ2-7; 7 nucleotides match TRBD1. CDR1 and CDR2 (germline): SEHNR, FQNEAQ (reference sequence). The CDR3 length is 13 residues. V lost 6 bases and J lost 3; bases outside the gene matches: 5. CDR3 DNA sequence: TGTGCCAGCAGTTCCGGGACAGACTACGAGCAGTACTTC. Encoded protein: CASSSGTDYEQYF.

The V call is TRBV2, the J call TRBJ2-7, with TRBD2 identical over 9 bases. The CDR3 consists of 14 residues. Germline values: CDR1 SNHLY, CDR2 FYNNEI. V shed 6 bases, J shed 6 bases, and the junction held 9 bases outside the gene matches. The CDR3 DNA reads TGTGCCAGCAGGATAGCGGGGGCCCTGGGCGAGCAGTACTTC. This sequence encodes CASRIAGALGEQYF.

The V and J genes are TRBV11-2 and TRBJ2-2; 7 nucleotides agree with TRBD1. J was trimmed by 1 base and V by 3 bases; bases with no gene match: 5. The CDR3 totals 16 residues. Germline V gene sequence: CDR1 SGHAT, CDR2 FQNNGV. The CDR3 coding sequence is TGTGCCAGCAGCTTGCGGACAGGCTTGAACACCGGGGAGCTGTTTTTT. It codes for CASSLRTGLNTGELFF.

The V call is TRBV7-2, the J call TRBJ1-2, with 10 bases matching TRBD1. The length of the CDR3 is 17 residues. The V segment lost 1 base and the J segment 8 bases; nucleotides outside the gene matches: 13. Germline assignment: CDR1 SGHTA and CDR2 FQGNSA. CDR3 region: CASSLDSGGQGGQGYTF. In DNA form, the CDR3 reads TGTGCCAGCAGCTTAGACAGCGGTGGACAGGGGGGTCAGGGCTACACCTTC.

The rearrangement uses TRBV4-1 and TRBJ2-5; weak D call: TRBD2 (6 bases). Trimming cost V 0 bases and J 7 bases, with 15 bases left between them. CDR1 is MGHRA and CDR2 is YSYEKL in the germline V gene. The CDR3 contains 15 residues. In nucleotides, the CDR3 is TGCGCCAGCAGCCAAGATTCGGGGGTTCGGGTGACCCAGTACTTC. Translating gives CASSQDSGVRVTQYF.

J is TRBJ1-5 and V is TRBV3-1 (or the pseudogene TRBV3-2); 12 nucleotides match TRBD1. The CDR3 is 16 residues long. CDR1 and CDR2 (germline): LGHDT, YNNKEL (reference sequence). V lost 5 bases to trimming and J lost 7 bases; unmatched junction nucleotides: 9. Here the CDR3 DNA reads TGTGCCAGCAGCGACCGGGACAGGGGGCGAGGGCAGCCCCAGCATTTT. Protein sequence: CASSDRDRGRGQPQHF.

This clone showed up just once. The chain is built from TRBV5-6 and TRBJ1-2, with 7 nucleotides matching TRBD1. The CDR3 runs 19 residues. Germline CDR1 and CDR2: SGHDT and YYEEEE. Losses at the gene ends were 4 bases for V and 8 bases for J; bases not matched to a gene: 26. The CDR3: CASSGLGWTGQKPAGGYTF. The DNA for the CDR3 is TGTGCCAGCAGCGGTCTAGGTTGGACAGGTCAGAAACCCGCAGGGGGCTACACCTTC.

The chain carries TRBV9 and TRBJ1-4; D is undetermined. CDR1 is SGDLS and CDR2 is YYNGEE in the germline V gene. The CDR3 totals 14 residues. Trimming left V 4 bases short and J 6 bases short, with 13 bases between. CDR3 DNA sequence: TGTGCCAGCAGCCCAGGCGGGTCTTATGAAAAACTGTTTTTT. It specifies CASSPGGSYEKLFF.

This clone was found a few times. V gene TRBV29-1 combines with J gene TRBJ2-7, with a tentative D call TRBD1 (6 bases). Trimming took 3 bases from V and 7 from J, leaving 13 bases between them. Germline assignment: CDR1 SQVTM and CDR2 ANQGSEA. This CDR3 spans 12 amino acids. CDR3 amino acids: CSVDGRGGEQYF. DNA of the CDR3: TGCAGCGTTGATGGCAGGGGTGGAGAGCAGTACTTC.

This rearrangement joins TRBV9 to TRBJ1-4; tentative D call: TRBD1 (6 bases). Trimming removed 5 bases at V and 7 bases at J, with 21 bases between. Per the germline V gene, CDR1 is SGDLS and CDR2 is YYNGEE. This CDR3 region has 16 residues. The CDR3 region is CASSAGGQGIGEKLFF. The CDR3 DNA reads TGTGCCAGCAGTGCGGGTGGGCAGGGGATAGGTGAAAAACTGTTTTTT.

This chain connects TRBV5-1 to TRBJ1-1; TRBD1 aligns across 8 bases. J lost 4 bases, V lost 6 bases, and 5 bases had no gene match. Germline CDR1 is SGHRS and CDR2 is YFSETQ. CDR3 length: 13 residues. Here the CDR3 DNA reads TGCGCCAGCACACAGGGGGAGCGCACTGAAGCTTTCTTT. It yields the protein CASTQGERTEAFF.

V gene TRBV28 combines with J gene TRBJ2-1, with D hard to call. Looked up from germline, CDR1 is MDHEN and CDR2 is SYDVKM. The CDR3 contains 13 residues. V gave up 6 bases and J gave up 6 bases, with 12 bases separating them. CDR3 in amino acids: CASSLPFFNEQFF. CDR3 nucleotide sequence: TGTGCCAGCAGCCTCCCTTTTTTCAATGAGCAGTTCTTC.

The V gene is TRBV21-1, the J gene TRBJ1-5; the table's TRBD1 call for D was not verified on the DNA. TRBV21-1 corresponds to a pseudogene. There are 16 residues in the CDR3. DNA for the CDR3: TGTGCCAGCAGCAAAGGGGACAGAAGACTTAATCAGCCCCAGCATTTT. This sequence encodes CASSKGDRRLNQPQHF.

The J gene is TRBJ2-3, the V gene TRBV19; perhaps TRBD2 as D (5 bases). Looked up from germline, CDR1 is LNHDA and CDR2 is SQIVND (reference sequence). Trimming took off 5 bases at V and 3 bases at J, with 15 bases between the two ends. This CDR3 spans 15 amino acids. CDR3 sequence reads: CASSRTGLRTDTQYF. CDR3 sequence (DNA): TGTGCCAGTAGTCGCACGGGGTTAAGGACAGATACGCAGTATTTT.

CDR3 loop: CASSLERSGELFF. CDR3 nucleotides: TGTGCCAGCAGCTTAGAGCGCTCCGGGGAGCTGTTTTTT. The chain has TRBV13 and TRBJ2-2; D is undetermined. Trimming took off 1 base at V and 6 bases at J, with 6 bases between the two ends. The CDR3 contains 13 residues. Germline V CDR1 and CDR2: PRHDT, FYEKMQ (reference sequence).

The chain uses TRBV7-3 and TRBJ2-3; 10 nucleotides match TRBD2. Germline lookup yields CDR1 SGHTA and CDR2 FQGTGA. This CDR3 region has 18 residues. J was trimmed by 0 bases and V by 5 bases; bases with no gene match: 11. This chain's CDR3 is CASSLSGRAVYSTDTQYF. DNA of the CDR3: TGTGCCAGCAGCCTCAGCGGGAGGGCAGTTTATAGCACAGATACGCAGTATTTT.

V gene TRBV12-5 combines with J gene TRBJ1-1; D unresolved. Germline CDR1 and CDR2: LGHNT and FRNRAP. This CDR3 is built from 13 residues. Trimming shortened V by 2 bases and J by 1 base, and 5 bases separated the two germline ends. In DNA form, the CDR3 reads TGTGCTAGTGGTTTGCCCGGGAACACTGAAGCTTTCTTT. This sequence encodes CASGLPGNTEAFF.

This chain joins TRBV4-2 and TRBJ1-2, with D possibly TRBD1 on 6 matching bases. Germline CDR1 and CDR2: LGHNA and YNFKEQ. The CDR3 loop spans 13 amino acids. V shed 2 bases and J shed 8 bases, with 12 bases lying between them. CDR3 sequence reads: CASSQSTGIGYTF. The DNA of the CDR3 is TGTGCCAGCAGCCAATCGACAGGTATCGGCTACACCTTC.

J is TRBJ1-6 and V is TRBV19, with no clear D. Looked up from germline, CDR1 is LNHDA and CDR2 is SQIVND (reference sequence). This CDR3 region has 13 residues. Trimming removed 6 bases from V and 10 bases from J, with 13 bases in between. CDR3 bases: TGTGCCAGTAGCCGGGAGGTGGCATCACCCCTCCACTTT. Amino acid sequence: CASSREVASPLHF.